This T cell receptor beta chain was sequenced during a study of PD-L1 blockade in urothelial cancer. Looking at the study overall: Blood underwent analysis 3 weeks (second dose) and 6 weeks after treatment began. Per blood sample, T cells had a median of about 130,000.

Clones were sequenced by immunoSEQ multiplex PCR, and TCRdb holds only the in-frame ones, with some missing. The sample contains 75,000 to 95,000 clones, 90% of which appear only once. CDR1 is MGHDK and CDR2 is SYGVNS in the germline V gene. The CDR3 has 12 amino acids. Deletions cut 5 bases from V and 1 base from J, with 5 bases between. Sequenced here: PBMCs, sampled around atezolizumab (anti-PD-L1) treatment. This sequence joins TRBV25-1 and TRBJ1-1; D is unresolved. The source is a man between 60 and 70 years old with urothelial cancer. CDR3 residues: CASSQANTEAFF. CDR3 nucleotides: TGTGCCAGCAGTCAAGCGAACACTGAAGCTTTCTTT. The complete variable domain, with remaining parts taken from reference TRBV25-1 and TRBJ1-1, reads EADIYQTPRYLVIGTGKKITLECSQTMGHDKMYWYQQDPGMELHLIHYSYGVNSTEKGDLSSESTVSRIRTEHFPLTLESARPSHTSQYLCASSQANTEAFFGQGTRLTVV.